This entry lists 5 T cell receptor beta chains sequenced from one sample in a study of shared clonotypes between healthy human individuals (dated by TCRdb to the early 2020s). Library method: the immunoSEQ multiplex PCR assay. The immuneACCESS repertoire file appears here via TCRdb, limited to in-frame rearrangements. These files lack a portion of the clones; in checked studies, under half of the deficit traces to unresolved V genes, and the cause of the others is not known. The sample table records some 2.4 million clones; 90% to 95% of these occur just once. Jointly, the top ten make up 0.36% of the sample. Sequencing was carried out using naive CD4+ T cells from PBMCs. In the paper's terms, the cell subset or site label means: CD45RA+ positively selected. These receptors were collected from a young man in good health. Some clones in this sample may be carry-over from other donors' samples.

In this sample, this clone turned up once. The chain carries TRBV7-3 and TRBJ2-7; 10 nucleotides agree with TRBD1. This CDR3 has 16 amino acids. CDR1 SGHTA and CDR2 FQGTGA come from the germline V gene. V was clipped by 5 bases and J by 0 bases; unmatched bases: 7. CDR3 DNA: TGTGCCAGCAGCCGGGGACAGGGGAGGGGCTCCTACGAGCAGTACTTC. Its translation is CASSRGQGRGSYEQYF.

The table lists this clone with a count of one. J is TRBJ2-7 and V is TRBV7-2; D uncertain. In germline, CDR1 is SGHTA, CDR2 FQGNSA. CDR3 size: 13 residues. V shed 2 bases and J shed 6 bases, with 11 bases lying between them. The CDR3 coding sequence is TGTGCCAGCAGCTTACGGTTTGACTCCGAGCAGTACTTC. Residues: CASSLRFDSEQYF.

V gene TRBV9 combines with J gene TRBJ1-5; 8 nucleotides align to TRBD1. This CDR3 has 15 residues. CDR1 is SGDLS, CDR2 YYNGEE, per germline. Trimming at V came to 4 bases and at J to 5 bases, leaving 8 bases not matched to a gene. The CDR3 spells CASSPRTGRDQPQHF. The CDR3 DNA sequence: TGTGCCAGCAGCCCCCGGACAGGGAGGGATCAGCCCCAGCATTTT.

This chain uses TRBV7-3 with TRBJ2-1; 13 nucleotides line up with TRBD2. CDR3 length equals 14 residues. V dropped 5 bases and J dropped 9; count of bases not matched to a gene: 4. The germline CDR1 and CDR2 sequences are SGHTA and FQGTGA. Written as DNA, the CDR3 is TGTGCCAGCAGCCCCGGACTAGCGGGAGTTGAGCAGTTCTTC. This translates into CASSPGLAGVEQFF. The full variable domain, completed using reference TRBV7-3 and TRBJ2-1, is GAGVSQTPSNKVTEKGKYVELRCDPISGHTALYWYRQSLGQGPEFLIYFQGTGAADDSGLPNDRFFAVRPEGSVSTLKIQRTERGDSAVYLCASSPGLAGVEQFFGPGTRLTVL.

This clone showed up just once. This CDR3 reads CASSQGRAEVGEQYF. The CDR3, as DNA: TGCGCCAGCAGCCAAGGAAGAGCTGAAGTCGGAGAGCAGTACTTC. The rearrangement joins TRBV4-1 to TRBJ2-7, with D hard to call. The CDR3 sequence is 15 residues long. Germline-derived CDR1 and CDR2 are MGHRA and YSYEKL. V gave up 1 base and J gave up 7 bases, with 17 bases separating them.